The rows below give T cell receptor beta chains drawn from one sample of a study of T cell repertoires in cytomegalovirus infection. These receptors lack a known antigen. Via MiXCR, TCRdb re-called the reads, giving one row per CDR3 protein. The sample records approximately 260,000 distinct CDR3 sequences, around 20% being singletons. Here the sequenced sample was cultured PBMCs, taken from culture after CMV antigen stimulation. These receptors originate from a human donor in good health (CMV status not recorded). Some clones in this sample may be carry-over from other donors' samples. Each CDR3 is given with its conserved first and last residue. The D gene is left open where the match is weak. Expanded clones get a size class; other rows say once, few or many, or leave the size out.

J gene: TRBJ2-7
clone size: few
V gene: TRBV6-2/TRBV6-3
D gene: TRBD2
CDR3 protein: CASSAQSSGGKEQYF
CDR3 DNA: TGTGCCAGCAGTGCCCAGTCTAGCGGGGGTAAGGAGCAGTACTTC

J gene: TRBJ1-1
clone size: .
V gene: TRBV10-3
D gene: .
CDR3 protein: CAISDFGNLNTEAFF
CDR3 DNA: TGTGCCATCAGTGATTTTGGCAATTTGAACACTGAAGCTTTCTTT

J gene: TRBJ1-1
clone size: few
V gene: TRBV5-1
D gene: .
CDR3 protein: CASSRVGANTEAFF
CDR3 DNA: TGCGCCAGCAGCCGGGTGGGGGCCAACACTGAAGCTTTCTTT

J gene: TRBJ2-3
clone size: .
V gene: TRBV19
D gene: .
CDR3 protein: CASNPTGTDTQYF
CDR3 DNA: TGTGCCAGTAATCCAACGGGGACAGATACGCAGTATTTT

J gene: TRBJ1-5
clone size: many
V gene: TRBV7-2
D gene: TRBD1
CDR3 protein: CASRSTGVANQPQHF
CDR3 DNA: TGTGCCAGCAGATCAACAGGGGTTGCCAATCAGCCCCAGCATTTT

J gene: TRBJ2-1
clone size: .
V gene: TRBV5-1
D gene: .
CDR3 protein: CASSAAGPSYNEQFF
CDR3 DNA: TGCGCCAGCAGCGCGGCGGGCCCTTCCTACAATGAGCAGTTCTTC

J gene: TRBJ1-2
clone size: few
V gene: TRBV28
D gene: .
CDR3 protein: CASSSHRAGNGYTF
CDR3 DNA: TGTGCCAGCAGTTCTCACAGGGCCGGGAACGGCTACACCTTC

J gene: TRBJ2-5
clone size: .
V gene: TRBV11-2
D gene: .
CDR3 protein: CASSLQGLQETQYF
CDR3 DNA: TGTGCCAGCAGCCTACAAGGCCTCCAAGAGACCCAGTACTTC

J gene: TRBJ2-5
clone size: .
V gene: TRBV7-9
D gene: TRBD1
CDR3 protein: CASSPPRGQLRETQYF
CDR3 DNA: TGTGCCAGCAGCCCACCTAGGGGACAGCTTCGGGAGACCCAGTACTTC

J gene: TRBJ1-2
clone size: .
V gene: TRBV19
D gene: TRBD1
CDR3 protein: CASTDRGGYGYTF
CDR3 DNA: TGTGCCAGTACGGACAGGGGAGGGTATGGCTACACCTTC

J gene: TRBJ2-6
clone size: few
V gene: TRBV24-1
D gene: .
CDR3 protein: CATSGPGAGGANVLTF
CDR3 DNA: TGTGCCACCAGTGGACCGGGGGCGGGTGGGGCCAACGTCCTGACTTTC

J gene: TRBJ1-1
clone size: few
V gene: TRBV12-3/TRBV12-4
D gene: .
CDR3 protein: CASSRRGTEAFF
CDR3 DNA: TGTGCCAGCAGCCGCAGGGGCACTGAAGCTTTCTTT

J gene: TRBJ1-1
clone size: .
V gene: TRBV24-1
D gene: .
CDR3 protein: CATSDGGNTEAFF
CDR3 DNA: TGTGCCACCAGTGATGGGGGGAACACTGAAGCTTTCTTT

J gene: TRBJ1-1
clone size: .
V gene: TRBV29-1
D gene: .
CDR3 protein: CSVAEGGTEAFF
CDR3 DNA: TGCAGCGTTGCCGAGGGTGGCACTGAAGCTTTCTTT

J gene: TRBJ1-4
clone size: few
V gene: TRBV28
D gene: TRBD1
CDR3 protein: CASSPTGWNDEKLFF
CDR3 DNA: TGTGCCAGCAGTCCGACAGGGTGGAATGATGAAAAACTGTTTTTT

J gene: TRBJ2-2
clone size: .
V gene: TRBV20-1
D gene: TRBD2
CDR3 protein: CSAMTSGRVYTGELFF
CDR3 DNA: TGCAGTGCTATGACTAGCGGGAGAGTCTACACCGGGGAGCTGTTTTTT

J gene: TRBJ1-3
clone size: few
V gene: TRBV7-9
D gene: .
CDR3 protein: CASSLVGFSGNTIYF
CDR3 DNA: TGTGCCAGCAGCTTAGTCGGCTTTTCTGGAAACACCATATATTTT

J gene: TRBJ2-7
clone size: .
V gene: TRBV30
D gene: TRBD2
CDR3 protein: CAWSPRLAKSSYEQYF
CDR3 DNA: TGTGCCTGGAGTCCCAGACTAGCGAAAAGCTCCTACGAGCAGTACTTC

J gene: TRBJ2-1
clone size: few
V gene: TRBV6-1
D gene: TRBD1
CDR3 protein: CASSGPGQGYNEQFF
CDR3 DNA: TGTGCCAGCAGTGGACCGGGACAGGGGTACAATGAGCAGTTCTTC

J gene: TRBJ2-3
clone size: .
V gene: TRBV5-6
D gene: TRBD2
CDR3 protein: CASSYLAGVGDTQYF
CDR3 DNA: TGTGCCAGCAGCTATCTAGCGGGAGTGGGAGATACGCAGTATTTT

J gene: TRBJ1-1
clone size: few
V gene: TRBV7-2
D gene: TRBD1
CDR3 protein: CASSPRQGFTEAFF
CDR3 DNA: TGTGCCAGCAGCCCTCGACAGGGATTCACTGAAGCTTTCTTT

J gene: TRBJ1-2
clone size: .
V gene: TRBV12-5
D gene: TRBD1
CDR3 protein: CASGLVQGANYGYTF
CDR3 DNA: TGTGCTAGTGGTTTGGTACAGGGGGCGAACTATGGCTACACCTTC

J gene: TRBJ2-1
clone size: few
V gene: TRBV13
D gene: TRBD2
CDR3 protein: CASRWKGAGVSYNEQFF
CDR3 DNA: TGTGCCAGCAGGTGGAAGGGAGCGGGAGTCTCCTACAATGAGCAGTTCTTC